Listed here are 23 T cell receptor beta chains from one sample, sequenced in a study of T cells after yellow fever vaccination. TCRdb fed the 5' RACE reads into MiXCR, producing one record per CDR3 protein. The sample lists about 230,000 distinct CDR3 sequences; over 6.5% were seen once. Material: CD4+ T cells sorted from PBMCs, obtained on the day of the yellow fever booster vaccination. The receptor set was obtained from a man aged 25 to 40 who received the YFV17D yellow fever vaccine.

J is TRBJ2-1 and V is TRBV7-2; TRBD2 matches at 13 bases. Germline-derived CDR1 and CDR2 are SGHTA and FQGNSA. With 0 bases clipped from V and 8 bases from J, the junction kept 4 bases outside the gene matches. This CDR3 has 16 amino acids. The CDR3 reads CASSLAGTSGMYEQFF. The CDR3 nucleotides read TGTGCCAGCAGCTTAGCCGGGACTAGCGGGATGTATGAGCAGTTCTTC.

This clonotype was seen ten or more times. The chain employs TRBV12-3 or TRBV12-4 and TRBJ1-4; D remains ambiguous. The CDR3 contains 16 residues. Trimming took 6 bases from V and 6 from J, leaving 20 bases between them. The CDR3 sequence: CASSSFRGSRHEKLFF. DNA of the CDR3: TGTGCCAGCAGCAGCTTTCGGGGAAGCCGACATGAAAAACTGTTTTTT.

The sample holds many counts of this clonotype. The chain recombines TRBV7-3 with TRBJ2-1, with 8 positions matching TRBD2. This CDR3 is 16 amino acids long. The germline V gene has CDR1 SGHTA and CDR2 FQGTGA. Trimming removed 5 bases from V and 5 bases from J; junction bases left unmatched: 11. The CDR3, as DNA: TGTGCCAGCAGCCCGTCGAGCGGGAGCGGCAACAATGAGCAGTTCTTC. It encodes CASSPSSGSGNNEQFF.

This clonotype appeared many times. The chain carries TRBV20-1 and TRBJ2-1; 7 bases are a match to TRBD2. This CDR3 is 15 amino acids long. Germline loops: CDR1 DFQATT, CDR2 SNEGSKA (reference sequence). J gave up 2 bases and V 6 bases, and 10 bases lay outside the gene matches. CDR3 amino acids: CSAEVGGSTYNEQFF. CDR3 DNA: TGCAGTGCCGAGGTTGGCGGGAGTACCTACAATGAGCAGTTCTTC.

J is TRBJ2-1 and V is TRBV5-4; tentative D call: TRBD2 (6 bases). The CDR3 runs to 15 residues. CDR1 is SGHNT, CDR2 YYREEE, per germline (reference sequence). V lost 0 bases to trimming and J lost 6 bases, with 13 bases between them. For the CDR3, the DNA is TGTGCCAGCAGCTTGGACTTCGGGACTGCCAATGAGCAGTTCTTC. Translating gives CASSLDFGTANEQFF.

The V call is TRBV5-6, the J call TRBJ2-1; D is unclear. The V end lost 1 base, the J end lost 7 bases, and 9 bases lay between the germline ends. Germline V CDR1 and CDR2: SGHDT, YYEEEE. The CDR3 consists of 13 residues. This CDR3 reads CASSLISRNEQFF. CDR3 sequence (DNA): TGTGCCAGCAGCTTGATTAGTCGTAATGAGCAGTTCTTC.

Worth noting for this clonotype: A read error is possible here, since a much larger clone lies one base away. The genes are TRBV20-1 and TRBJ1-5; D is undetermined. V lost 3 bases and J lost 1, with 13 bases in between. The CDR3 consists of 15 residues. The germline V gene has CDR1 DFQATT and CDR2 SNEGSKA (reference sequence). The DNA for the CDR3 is TGCAGTGCTAGTAAGTGGGCGGGGAGCAATCAGCCCCAGCATTTT. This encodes CSASKWAGSNQPQHF.

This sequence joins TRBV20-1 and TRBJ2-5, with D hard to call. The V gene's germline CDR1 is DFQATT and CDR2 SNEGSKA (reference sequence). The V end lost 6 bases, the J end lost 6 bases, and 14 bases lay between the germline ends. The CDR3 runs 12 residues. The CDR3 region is CSARPRTKTQYF. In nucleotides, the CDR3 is TGCAGTGCCCGGCCGCGCACGAAGACCCAGTACTTC.

In nucleotides, the CDR3 is TGTGCCAGCAGCTTGGATCAACTAGCGGTCCAAGAGACCCAGTACTTC. Amino acid sequence: CASSLDQLAVQETQYF. V is TRBV5-4 and J is TRBJ2-5; TRBD2 matches at 8 bases. The V and J ends lost 0 bases and 1 base, in that order; junction bases with no gene match: 5. Germline assignment: CDR1 SGHNT and CDR2 YYREEE (reference sequence). The CDR3 runs 16 residues.

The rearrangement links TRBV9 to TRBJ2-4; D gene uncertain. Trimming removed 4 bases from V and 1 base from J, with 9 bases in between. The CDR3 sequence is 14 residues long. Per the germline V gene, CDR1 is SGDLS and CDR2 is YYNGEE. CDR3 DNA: TGTGCCAGCAGCCAAGGGTACGCCAAAAACATTCAGTACTTC. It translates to CASSQGYAKNIQYF.

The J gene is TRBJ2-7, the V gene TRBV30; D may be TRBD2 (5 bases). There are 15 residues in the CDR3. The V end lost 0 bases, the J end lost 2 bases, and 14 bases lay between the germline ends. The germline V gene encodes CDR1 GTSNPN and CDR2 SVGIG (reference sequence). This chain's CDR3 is CAWSVGGSWAYEQYF. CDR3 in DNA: TGTGCCTGGAGTGTTGGTGGGAGTTGGGCCTACGAGCAGTACTTC.

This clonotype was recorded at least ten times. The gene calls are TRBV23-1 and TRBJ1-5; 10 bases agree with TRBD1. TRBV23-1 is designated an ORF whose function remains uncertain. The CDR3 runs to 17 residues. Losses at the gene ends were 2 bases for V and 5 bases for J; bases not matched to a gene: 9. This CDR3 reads CASSQGTGVAGYQPQHF. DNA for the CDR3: TGCGCCAGCAGTCAAGGGACAGGGGTTGCCGGATATCAGCCCCAGCATTTT.

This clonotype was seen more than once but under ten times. For the CDR3, the DNA is TGTGCCAGCAGTTCCCAGAGTAACACTGAAGCTTTCTTT. Residues: CASSSQSNTEAFF. The J gene is TRBJ1-1, the V gene TRBV7-8, with unresolved D. The length of the CDR3 is 13 residues. Germline loops: CDR1 SGHVS, CDR2 FQNEAQ. The V end lost 6 bases, the J end lost 2 bases, and 10 bases lay between the germline ends.

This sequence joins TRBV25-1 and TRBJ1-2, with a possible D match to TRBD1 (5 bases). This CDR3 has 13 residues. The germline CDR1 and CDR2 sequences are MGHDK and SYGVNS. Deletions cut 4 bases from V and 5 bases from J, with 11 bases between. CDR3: CASSVDRFYGYTF. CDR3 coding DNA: TGTGCCAGCAGTGTAGACAGATTTTATGGCTACACCTTC.

The CDR3, as DNA: TGCAGTGCCGTACCCTGGACAGGGGACTATGGCTACACCTTC. Protein: CSAVPWTGDYGYTF. This chain uses TRBV20-1 with TRBJ1-2; 9 positions agree with TRBD1. The germline CDR1 and CDR2 sequences are DFQATT and SNEGSKA (reference sequence). The CDR3 spans 14 residues. The V segment lost 6 bases and the J segment 3 bases; nucleotides outside the gene matches: 8.

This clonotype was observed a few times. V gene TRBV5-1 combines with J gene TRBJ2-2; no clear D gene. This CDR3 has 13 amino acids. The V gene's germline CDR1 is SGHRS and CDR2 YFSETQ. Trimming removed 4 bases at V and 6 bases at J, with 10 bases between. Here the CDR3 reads CASSHGPPGELFF. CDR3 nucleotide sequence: TGCGCCAGCAGCCACGGGCCACCCGGGGAGCTGTTTTTT.

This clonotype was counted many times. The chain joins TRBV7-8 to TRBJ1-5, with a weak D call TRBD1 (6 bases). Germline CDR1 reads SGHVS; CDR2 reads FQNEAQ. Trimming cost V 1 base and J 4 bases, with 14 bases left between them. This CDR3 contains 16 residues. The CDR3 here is CASSLDSGGLNQPQHF. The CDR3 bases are TGTGCCAGCAGCTTAGATTCTGGGGGCCTTAATCAGCCCCAGCATTTT.

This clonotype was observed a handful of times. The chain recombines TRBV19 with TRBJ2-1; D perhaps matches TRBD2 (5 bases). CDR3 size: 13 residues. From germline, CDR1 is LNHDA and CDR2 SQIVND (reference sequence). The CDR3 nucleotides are TGTGCAAGCGCGGGCTATCCATACAATGAGCAGTTCTTC. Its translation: CASAGYPYNEQFF.

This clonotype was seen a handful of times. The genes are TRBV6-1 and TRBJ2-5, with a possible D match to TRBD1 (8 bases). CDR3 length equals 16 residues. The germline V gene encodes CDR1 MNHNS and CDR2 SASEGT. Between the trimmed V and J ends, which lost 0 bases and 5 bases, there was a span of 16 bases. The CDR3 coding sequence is TGTGCCAGCAGTGAAGCTTGGGACAGGCGGGGGGAGACCCAGTACTTC. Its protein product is CASSEAWDRRGETQYF.

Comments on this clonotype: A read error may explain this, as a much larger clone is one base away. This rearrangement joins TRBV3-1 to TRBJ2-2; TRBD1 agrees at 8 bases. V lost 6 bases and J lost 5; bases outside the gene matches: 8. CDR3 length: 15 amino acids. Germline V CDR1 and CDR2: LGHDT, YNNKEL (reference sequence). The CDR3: CASRRQGMKTGELFF. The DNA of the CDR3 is TGTGCCAGCAGAAGACAGGGGATGAAGACCGGGGAGCTGTTTTTT.

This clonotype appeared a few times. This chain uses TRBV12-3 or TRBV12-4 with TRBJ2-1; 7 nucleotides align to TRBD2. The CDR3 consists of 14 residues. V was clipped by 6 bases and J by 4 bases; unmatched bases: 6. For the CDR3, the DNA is TGTGCCAGCAGCCCGGGGGGACCGTACAATGAGCAGTTCTTC. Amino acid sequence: CASSPGGPYNEQFF.

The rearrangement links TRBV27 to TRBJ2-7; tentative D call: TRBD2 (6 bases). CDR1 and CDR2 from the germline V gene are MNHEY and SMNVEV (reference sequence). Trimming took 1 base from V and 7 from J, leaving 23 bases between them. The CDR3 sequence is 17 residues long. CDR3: CASSLFGRLVGLGEQYF. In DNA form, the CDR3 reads TGTGCCAGCAGTTTATTCGGTCGACTAGTTGGATTGGGTGAGCAGTACTTC.

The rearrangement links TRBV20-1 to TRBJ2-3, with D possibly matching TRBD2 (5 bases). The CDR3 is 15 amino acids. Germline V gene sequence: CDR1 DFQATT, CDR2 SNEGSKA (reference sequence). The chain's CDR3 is CVWGRGTSSTDTQYF. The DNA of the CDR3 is TGCGTATGGGGTCGGGGAACTTCTAGCACAGATACGCAGTATTTT.